Sequencing of this T cell receptor beta chain was carried out in a study of identical twins' blood T cells. Study-wide results and caveats: Twins shared about as many clonotypes as their cloneset sizes predicted.

V lost 6 bases and J 0 bases, leaving 16 bases between the germline ends. The CDR3 has 16 amino acids. The germline V gene encodes CDR1 MNHEY and CDR2 SVGAGI. Each TCR cDNA library carried sample-specific barcodes on both ends. Under the authors' procedure: Each library had 2.2 to 3.6 million CDR3 reads and about 85,000 to nearly 550,000 clonotypes. TCRdb recomputed calls from the 5' RACE reads with MiXCR, one row per CDR3 protein. The V and J calls come from TCRdb's annotation, not from the publication. The sample carries roughly 380,000 distinct CDR3 sequences, over 25% recorded once. About this clonotype itself: As yet, its antigen is unknown.

This receptor was taken from a woman between 18 and 50 years old in good health. The sequenced sample was PBMCs. The V and J genes are TRBV6-5 and TRBJ2-3; possible D gene TRBD2, 6 bases. As DNA, the CDR3 is TGTGCCAGCAGGGGAGGACTTCTTACTAGCACAGATACGCAGTATTTT. Translating it yields CASRGGLLTSTDTQYF.